This T cell receptor (beta chain) was recovered during a study of CD8+ T cells in alopecia areata. Study context: For the treated group, dosing was oral tofacitinib at 5 to 10 mg twice daily. For treated patients, severity scores reflected the percentage of scalp area affected.

On this clone: Its specificity is unknown.

As for treatment: oral pan-JAK inhibitor, 5-10 mg twice daily. Study results and limitations: In scalp and blood, many expanded lesional clones persisted during tofacitinib.

Isolated RNA was reverse transcribed into cDNA used as the sequencing template. Clones were read by immunoSEQ multiplex PCR, and TCRdb kept only the in-frame ones, dropping some. The data contain about 180,000 clones, 53% of them singletons. CDR3 size: 16 residues. Trimming cost V 6 bases and J 6 bases, with 21 bases left between them. CDR1 and CDR2 (germline): MNHNY, SVGAGI (reference sequence). The clonotype originates from a human donor with alopecia areata. The rearrangement joins TRBV6-6 to TRBJ2-1; D assignment may be TRBD1 or TRBD2 (6 bases each). This specimen consisted of CD8+ T cells sorted from blood, obtained at week 24, from a patient treated with tofacitinib. The CDR3 is CASSLGPGARGNEQFF. The CDR3 DNA follows: TGTGCCAGCAGCCTCGGGCCGGGGGCGAGGGGCAATGAGCAGTTCTTC.